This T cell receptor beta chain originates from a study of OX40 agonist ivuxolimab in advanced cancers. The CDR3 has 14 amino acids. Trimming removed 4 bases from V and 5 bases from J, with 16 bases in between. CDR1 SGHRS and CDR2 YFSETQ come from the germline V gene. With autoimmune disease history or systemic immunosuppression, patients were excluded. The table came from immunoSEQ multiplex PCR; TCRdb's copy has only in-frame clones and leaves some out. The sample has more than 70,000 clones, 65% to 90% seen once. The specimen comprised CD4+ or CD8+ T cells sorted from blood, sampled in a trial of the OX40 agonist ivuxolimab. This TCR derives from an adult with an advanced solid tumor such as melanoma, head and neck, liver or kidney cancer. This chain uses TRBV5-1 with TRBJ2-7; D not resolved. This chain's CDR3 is CASSPGRSVNEQYF. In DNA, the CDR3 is TGCGCCAGCAGCCCCGGTCGATCGGTCAACGAGCAGTACTTC.